This T cell receptor (beta chain) was sequenced during a study of cytomegalovirus exposure and HLA in healthy donors. This PCR relied on a set of 60 Vbeta primers and 13 Jbeta primers. Assay used: immunoSEQ multiplex PCR; TCRdb lists only in-frame clones, some missing. The table has fewer than 150,000 clones, under 85% seen once; the top ten hold 5.8%. J lost 9 bases, V lost 1 base, and 18 bases had no gene match. The germline V gene encodes CDR1 SGHVS and CDR2 FQNEAQ. The length of the CDR3 is 19 residues. Material: PBMCs. This sequence was found in a woman in her 50s in good health and CMV-seropositive. This chain joins TRBV7-8 and TRBJ2-1; 10 positions agree with TRBD2. This CDR3 is CASSLGRGKLAGTRSEQFF. Written as DNA, the CDR3 is TGTGCCAGCAGCTTAGGGAGGGGGAAACTAGCGGGGACACGCAGTGAGCAGTTCTTC.